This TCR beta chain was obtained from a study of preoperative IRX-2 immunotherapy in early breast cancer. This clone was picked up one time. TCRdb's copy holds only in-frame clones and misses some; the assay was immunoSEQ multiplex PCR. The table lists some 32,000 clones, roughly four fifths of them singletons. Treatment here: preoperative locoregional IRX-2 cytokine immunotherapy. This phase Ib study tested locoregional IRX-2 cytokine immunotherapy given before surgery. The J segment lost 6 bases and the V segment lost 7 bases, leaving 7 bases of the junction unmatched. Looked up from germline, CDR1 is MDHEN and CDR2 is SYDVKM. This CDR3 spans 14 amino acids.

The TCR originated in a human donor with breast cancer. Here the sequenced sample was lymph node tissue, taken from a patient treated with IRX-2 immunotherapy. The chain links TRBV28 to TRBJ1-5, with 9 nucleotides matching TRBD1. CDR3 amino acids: CASNRGRGVQPQHF. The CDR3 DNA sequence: TGTGCCAGCAACAGGGGGCGCGGGGTTCAGCCCCAGCATTTT.